This T cell receptor beta chain was identified in a study of T cell repertoires in cytomegalovirus infection. Study outcomes and limitations: Carriage of CMV together with the relevant HLA was identifiable through cumulative public TCR beta family frequency.

Trimming took 4 bases from V and 5 from J, leaving 12 bases between them. The CDR3 has 13 amino acids. Germline V gene data show CDR1 as LNHDA and CDR2 as SQIVND (reference sequence). TCRdb independently ran MiXCR on the reads; one entry per CDR3 protein. The sample yields 350,000 to 400,000 distinct CDR3 sequences, around a third seen once. There are a few counts of this clonotype. Its antigen is unidentified. The starting material was cultured PBMCs, obtained from culture after CMV antigen stimulation. J is TRBJ2-7 and V is TRBV19, with D hard to call. The TCR originated in a human donor in good health (CMV status not recorded). Some clones in this sample may be carry-over from other donors' samples. DNA for the CDR3: TGTGCCAGTAGTACCGGACGGGTCCACGAGCAGTACTTC. It specifies CASSTGRVHEQYF.